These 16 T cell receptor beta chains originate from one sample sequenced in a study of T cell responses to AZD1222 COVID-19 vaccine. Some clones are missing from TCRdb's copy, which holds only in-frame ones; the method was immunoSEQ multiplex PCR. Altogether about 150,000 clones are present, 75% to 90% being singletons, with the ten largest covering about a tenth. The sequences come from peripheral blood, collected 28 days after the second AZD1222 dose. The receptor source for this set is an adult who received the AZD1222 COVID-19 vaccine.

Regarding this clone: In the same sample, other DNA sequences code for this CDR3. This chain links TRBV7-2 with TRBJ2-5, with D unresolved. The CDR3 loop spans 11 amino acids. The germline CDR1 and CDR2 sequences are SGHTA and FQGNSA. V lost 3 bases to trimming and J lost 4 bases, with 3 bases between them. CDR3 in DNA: TGTGCCAGCAGCTTTTCAGAGACCCAGTACTTC. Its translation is CASSFSETQYF.

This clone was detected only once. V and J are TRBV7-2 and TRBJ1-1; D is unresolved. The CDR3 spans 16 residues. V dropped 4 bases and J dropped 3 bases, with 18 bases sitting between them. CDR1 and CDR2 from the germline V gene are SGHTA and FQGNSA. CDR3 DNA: TGTGCCAGCAGCTCCCCGGGGAGGGTTCTGTACACTGAAGCTTTCTTT. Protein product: CASSSPGRVLYTEAFF.

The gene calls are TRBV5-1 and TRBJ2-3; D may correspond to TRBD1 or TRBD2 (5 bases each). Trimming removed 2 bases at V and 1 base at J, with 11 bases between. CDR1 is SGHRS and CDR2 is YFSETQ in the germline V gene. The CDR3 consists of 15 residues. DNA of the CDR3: TGCGCCAGCAGCTTAGGGAGAGGGGGCACAGATACGCAGTATTTT. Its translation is CASSLGRGGTDTQYF.

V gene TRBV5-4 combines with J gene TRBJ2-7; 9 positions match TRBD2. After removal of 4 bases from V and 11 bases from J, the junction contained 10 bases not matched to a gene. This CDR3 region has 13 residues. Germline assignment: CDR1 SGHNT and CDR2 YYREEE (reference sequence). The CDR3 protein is CASSLRSAGGEYF. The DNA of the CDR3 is TGTGCCAGCAGCCTCCGTTCTGCGGGAGGGGAGTACTTC.

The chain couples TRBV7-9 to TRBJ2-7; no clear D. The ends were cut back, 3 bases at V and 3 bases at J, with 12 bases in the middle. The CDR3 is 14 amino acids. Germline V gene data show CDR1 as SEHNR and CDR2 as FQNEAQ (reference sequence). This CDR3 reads CASSFVGPYYEQYF. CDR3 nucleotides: TGTGCCAGCAGCTTCGTCGGGCCCTACTACGAGCAGTACTTC.

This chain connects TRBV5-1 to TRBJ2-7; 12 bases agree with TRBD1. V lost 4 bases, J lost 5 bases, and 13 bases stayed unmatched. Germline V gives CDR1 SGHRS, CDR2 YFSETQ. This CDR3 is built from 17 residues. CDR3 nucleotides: TGCGCCAGCAGCCCAAACCCTTCCGGGACAGGGGGCCACGAGCAGTACTTC. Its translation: CASSPNPSGTGGHEQYF.

The DNA for the CDR3 is TGTGCCAGCAGTCCCTGGGGGTACGAGCAGTACTTC. It translates to CASSPWGYEQYF. This chain connects TRBV12-3 or TRBV12-4 to TRBJ2-7; tentatively, D is TRBD1 or TRBD2 (5 bases each). The CDR3 is 12 amino acids. Trimming shortened V by 5 bases and J by 4 bases, and 9 bases separated the two germline ends.

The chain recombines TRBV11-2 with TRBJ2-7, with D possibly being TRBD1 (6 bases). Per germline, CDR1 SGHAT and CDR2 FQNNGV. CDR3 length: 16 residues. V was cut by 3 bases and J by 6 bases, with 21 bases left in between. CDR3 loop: CASSLLTGKSVAEQYF. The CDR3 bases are TGTGCCAGCAGCTTGTTAACAGGGAAATCCGTGGCCGAGCAGTACTTC. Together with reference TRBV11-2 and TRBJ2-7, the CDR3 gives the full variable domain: EAGVAQSPRYKIIEKRQSVAFWCNPISGHATLYWYQQILGQGPKLLIQFQNNGVVDDSQLPKDRFSAERLKGVDSTLKIQPAKLEDSAVYLCASSLLTGKSVAEQYFGPGTRLTVT.

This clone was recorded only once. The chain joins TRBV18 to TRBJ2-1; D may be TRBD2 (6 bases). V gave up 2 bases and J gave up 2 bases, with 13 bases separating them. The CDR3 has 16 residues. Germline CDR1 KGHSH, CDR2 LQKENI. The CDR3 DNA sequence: TGTGCCAGCTCACCAGGTGCGGGGTACCCCTACAATGAGCAGTTCTTC. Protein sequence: CASSPGAGYPYNEQFF.

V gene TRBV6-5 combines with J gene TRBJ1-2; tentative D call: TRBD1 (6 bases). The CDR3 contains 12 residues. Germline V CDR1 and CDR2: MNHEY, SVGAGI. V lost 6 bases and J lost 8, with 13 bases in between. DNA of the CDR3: TGTGCCAGCAGGAACAGGGTCGGCGGCTACACCTTC. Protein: CASRNRVGGYTF.

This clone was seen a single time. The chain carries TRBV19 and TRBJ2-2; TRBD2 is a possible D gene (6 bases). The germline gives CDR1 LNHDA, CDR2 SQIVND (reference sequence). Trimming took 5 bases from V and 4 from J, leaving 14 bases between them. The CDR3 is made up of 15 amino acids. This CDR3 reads CASSSPGGVTGELFF. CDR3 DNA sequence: TGTGCCAGTAGTTCCCCCGGCGGGGTCACCGGGGAGCTGTTTTTT. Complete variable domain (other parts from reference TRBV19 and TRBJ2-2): DGGITQSPKYLFRKEGQNVTLSCEQNLNHDAMYWYRQDPGQGLRLIYYSQIVNDFQKGDIAEGYSVSREKKESFPLTVTSAQKNPTAFYLCASSSPGGVTGELFFGEGSRLTVL.

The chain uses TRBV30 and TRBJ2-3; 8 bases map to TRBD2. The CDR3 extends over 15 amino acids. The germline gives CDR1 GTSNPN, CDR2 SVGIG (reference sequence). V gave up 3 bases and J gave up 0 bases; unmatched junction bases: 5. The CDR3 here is CAWRDRGGSTDTQYF. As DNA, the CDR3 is TGTGCCTGGAGGGATCGGGGGGGCAGCACAGATACGCAGTATTTT. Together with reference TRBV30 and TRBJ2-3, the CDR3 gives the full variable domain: SQTIHQWPATLVQPVGSPLSLECTVEGTSNPNLYWYRQAAGRGLQLLFYSVGIGQISSEVPQNLSASRPQDRQFILSSKKLLLSDSGFYLCAWRDRGGSTDTQYFGPGTRLTVL.

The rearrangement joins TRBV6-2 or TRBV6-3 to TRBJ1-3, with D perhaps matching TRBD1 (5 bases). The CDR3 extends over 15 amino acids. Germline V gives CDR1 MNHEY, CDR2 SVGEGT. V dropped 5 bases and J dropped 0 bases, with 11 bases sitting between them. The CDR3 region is CASSMGQSSGNTIYF. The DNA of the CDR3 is TGTGCCAGCAGTATGGGGCAGAGCTCTGGAAACACCATATATTTT.

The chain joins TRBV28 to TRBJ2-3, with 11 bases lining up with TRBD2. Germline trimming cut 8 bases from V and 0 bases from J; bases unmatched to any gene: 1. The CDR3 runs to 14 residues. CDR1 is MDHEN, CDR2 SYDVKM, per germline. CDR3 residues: CASGTSGSTDTQYF. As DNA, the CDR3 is TGTGCCAGCGGGACTAGCGGCAGCACAGATACGCAGTATTTT.

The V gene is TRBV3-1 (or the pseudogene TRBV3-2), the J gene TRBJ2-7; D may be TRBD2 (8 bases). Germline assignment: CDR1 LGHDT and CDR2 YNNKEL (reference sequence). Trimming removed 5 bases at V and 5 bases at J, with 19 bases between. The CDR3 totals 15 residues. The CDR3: CASSNGRGLRNEQYF. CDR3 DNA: TGTGCCAGCAGCAACGGGAGGGGGCTAAGGAACGAGCAGTACTTC.

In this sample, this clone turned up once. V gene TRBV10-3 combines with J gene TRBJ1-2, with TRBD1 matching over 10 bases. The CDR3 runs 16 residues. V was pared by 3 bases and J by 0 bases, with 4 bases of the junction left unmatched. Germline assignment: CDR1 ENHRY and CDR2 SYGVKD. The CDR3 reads CAISDRDRGPNYGYTF. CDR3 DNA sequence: TGTGCCATCAGTGATCGGGACAGGGGACCTAACTATGGCTACACCTTC.